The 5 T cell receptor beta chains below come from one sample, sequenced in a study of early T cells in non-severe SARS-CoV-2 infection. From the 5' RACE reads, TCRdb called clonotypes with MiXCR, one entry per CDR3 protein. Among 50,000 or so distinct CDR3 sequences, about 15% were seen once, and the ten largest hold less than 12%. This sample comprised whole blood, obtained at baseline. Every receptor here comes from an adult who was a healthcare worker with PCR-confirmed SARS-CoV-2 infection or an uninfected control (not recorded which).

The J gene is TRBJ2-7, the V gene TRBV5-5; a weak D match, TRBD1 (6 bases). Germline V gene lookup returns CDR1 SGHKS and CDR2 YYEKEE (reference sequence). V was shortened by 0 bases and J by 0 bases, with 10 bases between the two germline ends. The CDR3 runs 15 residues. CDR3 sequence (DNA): TGTGCCAGCAGCTTGGTGGACAGCCACTCCTACGAGCAGTACTTC. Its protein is CASSLVDSHSYEQYF. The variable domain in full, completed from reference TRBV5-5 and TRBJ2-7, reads DAGVTQSPTHLIKTRGQQVTLRCSPISGHKSVSWYQQVLGQGPQFIFQYYEKEERGRGNFPDRFSARQFPNYSSELNVNALLLGDSALYLCASSLVDSHSYEQYFGPGTRLTVT.

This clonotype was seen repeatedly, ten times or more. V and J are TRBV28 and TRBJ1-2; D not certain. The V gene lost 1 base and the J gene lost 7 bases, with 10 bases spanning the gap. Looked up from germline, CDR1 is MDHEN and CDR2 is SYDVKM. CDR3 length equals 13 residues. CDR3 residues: CASSLLGRVGYTF. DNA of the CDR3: TGTGCCAGCAGTTTATTGGGTAGGGTTGGCTACACCTTC.

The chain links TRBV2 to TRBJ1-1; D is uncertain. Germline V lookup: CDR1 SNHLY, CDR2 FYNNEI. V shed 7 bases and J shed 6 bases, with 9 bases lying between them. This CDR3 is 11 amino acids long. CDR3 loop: CASTSLSEAFF. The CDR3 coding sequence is TGTGCCAGCACCTCCCTGTCTGAAGCTTTCTTT.

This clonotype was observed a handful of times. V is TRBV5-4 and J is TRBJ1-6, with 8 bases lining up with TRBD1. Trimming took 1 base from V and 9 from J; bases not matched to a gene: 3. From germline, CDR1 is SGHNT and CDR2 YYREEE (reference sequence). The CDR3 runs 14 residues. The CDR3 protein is CASSLTRGRSPLHF. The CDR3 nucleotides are TGTGCCAGCAGCTTGACCAGGGGGCGTTCACCCCTCCACTTT.

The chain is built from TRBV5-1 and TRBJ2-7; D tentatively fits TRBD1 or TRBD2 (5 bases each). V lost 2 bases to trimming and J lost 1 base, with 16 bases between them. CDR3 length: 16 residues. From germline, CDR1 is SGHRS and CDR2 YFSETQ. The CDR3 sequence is CASSLQPGRDSYEQYF. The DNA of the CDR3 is TGCGCCAGCAGCTTACAACCGGGACGGGATTCCTACGAGCAGTACTTC.